This TCR beta chain was identified during a study of cytomegalovirus exposure and HLA in healthy donors. Looked up from germline, CDR1 is LNHDA and CDR2 is SQIVND (reference sequence). The CDR3 sequence is 14 residues long. Trimming removed 5 bases from V and 3 bases from J; junction bases left unmatched: 6. 13 Jbeta primers and 60 Vbeta primers were used for the PCR. Authors' methods: An analysis performed later counted 60 million to 90 million unique TCR beta chains (around 10 million of them shared). Profiling relied on immunoSEQ multiplex PCR, and the TCRdb table lists in-frame clones only, not all of them. The DNA was the basis for D and trimming; V, J and clone size are from that table. In the table there are around 130,000 clones, roughly three fifths of which are singletons.

V and J are TRBV19 and TRBJ1-1, with 7 bases aligning to TRBD1. Sequencing input: PBMCs. The TCR was taken from a woman aged 40 to 49 in good health and CMV-seropositive. This CDR3 is CASSSGTEYTEAFF. CDR3 bases: TGTGCCAGTAGTTCCGGGACAGAATACACTGAAGCTTTCTTT.